This T cell receptor (beta chain) was captured by sequencing in a study of neurological immune-mediated disorders. Study outcomes and limitations: HTLV-1-associated myelopathy ranked highest for TCR clonal expansion and multiple sclerosis lowest, beneath healthy controls.

The team produced cDNA through 5'RACE using 10-nucleotide random UMIs. TCRdb independently ran MiXCR on the 5' RACE reads; one entry per CDR3 protein. This table has tens of thousands of distinct CDR3 sequences, about 9.4% appearing once. V was cut by 5 bases and J by 0 bases, with 8 bases left in between. CDR3 length: 15 residues. Germline assignment: CDR1 MNHNS and CDR2 SASEGT. PBMCs numbering 2 million and stored at -80 C yielded the unsorted libraries. This clonotype has at least ten counts. Its matching antigen is unknown. The source of this sequence is a woman aged 60-75 years with HTLV-1-associated myelopathy (HAM/TSP). This rearrangement joins TRBV6-1 to TRBJ1-6, with a possible D match to TRBD1 (6 bases). The sample consisted of PBMCs. In DNA, the CDR3 is TGTGCCAGCAGTCAGGGGACCTCCTATAATTCACCCCTCCACTTT. This encodes CASSQGTSYNSPLHF.